The clone carrying this T cell receptor (beta chain) was seen only a few times. This entry belongs to a study of sequential checkpoint blockade in melanoma. The overall study: Patients were randomized 1:1 to nivolumab-then-ipilimumab or ipilimumab-then-nivolumab first-line.

As to treatment: randomized to nivolumab then ipilimumab (arm A) or the reverse (arm B). None of the patients previously received DNA-damaging chemotherapy. Measured with immunoSEQ multiplex PCR; TCRdb has only the in-frame clones, and not every one. The sample contains around 25,000 clones, roughly four fifths of which appear only once. The clonotype originates from a human donor with melanoma. This specimen was CD8+ T cells sorted from blood (inferred from file names), taken from a patient given nivolumab and ipilimumab in sequence.

CDR3 sequence: CAWNRGDGNTIYF. The CDR3 DNA sequence: TGTGCCTGGAACAGGGGCGACGGAAACACCATATATTTT. The chain has TRBV30 and TRBJ1-3; 7 bases are shared with TRBD1. The J segment lost 4 bases and the V segment lost 4 bases, leaving 4 bases of the junction unmatched. Germline V gene sequence: CDR1 GTSNPN, CDR2 SVGIG (reference sequence). The CDR3 sequence is 13 residues long.